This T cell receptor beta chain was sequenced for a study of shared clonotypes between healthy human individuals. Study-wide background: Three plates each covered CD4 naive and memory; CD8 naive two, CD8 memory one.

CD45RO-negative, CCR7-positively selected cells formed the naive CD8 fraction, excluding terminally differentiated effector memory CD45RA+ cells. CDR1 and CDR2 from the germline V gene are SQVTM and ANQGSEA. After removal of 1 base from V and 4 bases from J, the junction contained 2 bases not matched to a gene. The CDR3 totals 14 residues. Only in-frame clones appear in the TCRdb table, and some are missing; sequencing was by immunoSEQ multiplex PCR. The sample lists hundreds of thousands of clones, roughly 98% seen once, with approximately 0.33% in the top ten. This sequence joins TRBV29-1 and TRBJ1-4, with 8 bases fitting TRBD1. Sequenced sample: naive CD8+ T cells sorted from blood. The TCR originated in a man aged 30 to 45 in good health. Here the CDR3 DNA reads TGCAGCGTTGAAGGGGGACAGGATAATGAAAAACTGTTTTTT. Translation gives CSVEGGQDNEKLFF.